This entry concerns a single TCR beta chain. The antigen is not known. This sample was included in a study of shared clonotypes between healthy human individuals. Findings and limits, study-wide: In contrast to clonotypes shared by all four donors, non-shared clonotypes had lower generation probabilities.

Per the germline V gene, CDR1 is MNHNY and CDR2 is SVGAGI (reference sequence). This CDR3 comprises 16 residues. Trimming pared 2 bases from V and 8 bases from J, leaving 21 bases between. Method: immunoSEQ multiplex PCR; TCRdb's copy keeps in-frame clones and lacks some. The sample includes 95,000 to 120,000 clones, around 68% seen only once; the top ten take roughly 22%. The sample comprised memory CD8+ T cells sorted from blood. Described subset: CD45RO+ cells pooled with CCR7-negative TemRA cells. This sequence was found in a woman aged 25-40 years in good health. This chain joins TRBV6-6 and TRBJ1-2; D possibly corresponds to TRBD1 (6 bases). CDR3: CASSYPGLTQGEGYTF. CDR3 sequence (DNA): TGTGCCAGCAGTTACCCGGGATTGACACAGGGTGAAGGCTACACCTTC.